This paragraph reports one T cell receptor (beta chain). CDR3 length: 13 residues. V shed 9 bases and J 4 bases; nucleotides not matched to a gene: 4. Germline lookup yields CDR1 LNHDA and CDR2 SQIVND (reference sequence). This record belongs to a study of blood T cell repertoires in COVID-19. About the research overall: Both acute and convalescent COVID-19 samples were obtained from the United States, Italy and Spain.

Profiling relied on immunoSEQ multiplex PCR, and the TCRdb table lists in-frame clones only, not all of them. The profile shows some 250,000 clones, about 80% of them singletons. The chain joins TRBV19 to TRBJ2-3, with TRBD2 matching over 10 bases. The sample consisted of peripheral blood. The sequence came from a man aged 25 to 40 who had recovered from COVID-19. This chain's CDR3 is CASRSGGADTQYF. In DNA, the CDR3 is TGTGCCAGCCGCAGCGGGGGGGCAGATACGCAGTATTTT.